The clone carrying this T cell receptor (beta chain) was seen repeatedly, ten times or more. Its cognate antigen is unknown. This entry belongs to a study of response to subunit inactivated influenza vaccine. TCRdb itself ran the RT-PCR reads through MiXCR, one entry per CDR3 protein. The sample has over 150,000 distinct CDR3 sequences, approximately 11% seen once. The CDR3 length is 11 residues. V lost 1 base and J 10 bases, leaving 6 bases between the germline ends. Germline values: CDR1 SGHRS, CDR2 YFSETQ. Study-level results: There was a suggestion from the authors that each seasonal influenza vaccination recruits few new T cells.

This TCR was sampled from a man aged 45-65 years who received an inactivated influenza vaccine. The sample was non-naive T cells sorted from PBMCs, taken more than 35 days after vaccination. This chain joins TRBV5-1 and TRBJ2-1, with D hard to call. The CDR3 bases are TGCGCCAGCAGCTTGACCGCAGAGCAGTTCTTC. Residues: CASSLTAEQFF. The full variable domain, in which reference TRBV5-1 and TRBJ2-1 provide the parts outside the CDR3, is KAGVTQTPRYLIKTRGQQVTLSCSPISGHRSVSWYQQTPGQGLQFLFEYFSETQRNKGNFPGRFSGRQFSNSRSEMNVSTLELGDSALYLCASSLTAEQFFGPGTRLTVL.